This T cell receptor beta chain was recorded in a study of response to subunit inactivated influenza vaccine. TCRdb fed the RT-PCR reads into MiXCR, producing one record per CDR3 protein. This table holds hundreds of thousands of distinct CDR3 sequences, approximately 10% found once. This CDR3 contains 13 residues. The V gene's germline CDR1 is SGDLS and CDR2 YYNGEE. The germline V and J ends were trimmed by 0 bases and 1 base, with 4 bases remaining between them. This clonotype was found a few times. The same specimen was also included in a second study, on T cells expressing NK-cell markers. According to that study: The TCR beta cDNA came from 5'RACE template switching with UMIs. Out of eight donors sequenced, seven tested HCMV-seropositive and the remaining one seronegative. Dominant NKG2C+ clonotypes in 5 or 6 donors made up roughly 1.0-7.0% of CD8+ T cells. A handful of donors showed these clonotypes also leading the CD3+CD56-NKG2C+ fraction.

The sample consisted of PBMCs from blood, taken on the day of vaccination. The receptor's source is a man aged 45-65 years who received an inactivated influenza vaccine. This chain links TRBV9 with TRBJ1-1; D remains unclear. The CDR3 nucleotides are TGTGCCAGCAGCGTAGCTAGGAACACTGAAGCTTTCTTT. This translates into CASSVARNTEAFF.